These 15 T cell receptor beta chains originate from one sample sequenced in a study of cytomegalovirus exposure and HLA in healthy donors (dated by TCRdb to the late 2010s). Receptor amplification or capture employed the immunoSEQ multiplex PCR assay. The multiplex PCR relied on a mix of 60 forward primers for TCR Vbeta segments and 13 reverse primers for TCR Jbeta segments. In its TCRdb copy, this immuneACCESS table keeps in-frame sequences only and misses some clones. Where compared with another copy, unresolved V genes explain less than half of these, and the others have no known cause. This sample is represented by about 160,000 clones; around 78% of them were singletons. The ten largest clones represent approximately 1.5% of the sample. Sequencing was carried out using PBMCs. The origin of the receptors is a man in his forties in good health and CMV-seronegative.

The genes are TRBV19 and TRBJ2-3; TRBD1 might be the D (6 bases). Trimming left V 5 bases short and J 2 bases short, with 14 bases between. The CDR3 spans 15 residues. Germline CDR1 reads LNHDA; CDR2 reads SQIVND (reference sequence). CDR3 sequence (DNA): TGTGCCAGTAGTGAGACAGGATTTTCCACAGATACGCAGTATTTT. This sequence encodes CASSETGFSTDTQYF.

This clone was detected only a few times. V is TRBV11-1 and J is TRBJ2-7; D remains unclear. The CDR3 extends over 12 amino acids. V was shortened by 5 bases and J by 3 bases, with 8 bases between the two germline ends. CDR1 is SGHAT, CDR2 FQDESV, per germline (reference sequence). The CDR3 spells CASSLNSYEQYF. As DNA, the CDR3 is TGTGCCAGCAGCCTAAACAGCTACGAGCAGTACTTC. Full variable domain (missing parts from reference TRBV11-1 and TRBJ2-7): EAEVAQSPRYKITEKSQAVAFWCDPISGHATLYWYRQILGQGPELLVQFQDESVVDDSQLPKDRFSAERLKGVDSTLKIQPAELGDSAMYLCASSLNSYEQYFGPGTRLTVT.

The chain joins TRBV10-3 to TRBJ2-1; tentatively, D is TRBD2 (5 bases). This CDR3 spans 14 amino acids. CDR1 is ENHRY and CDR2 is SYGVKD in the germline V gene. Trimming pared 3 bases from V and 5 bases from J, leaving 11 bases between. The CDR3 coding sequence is TGTGCCATCAGTGATTCGAAGGGAGACAATGAGCAGTTCTTC. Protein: CAISDSKGDNEQFF.

The CDR3 DNA is TGTGCCAGCAGCCCTGACCAGGGGGCTAGCACCGGGGAGCTGTTTTTT. It yields the protein CASSPDQGASTGELFF. This chain connects TRBV7-9 to TRBJ2-2; 8 bases line up with TRBD1. Germline trimming cut 5 bases from V and 4 bases from J; bases unmatched to any gene: 9. CDR3 length: 16 amino acids. The V gene's germline CDR1 is SEHNR and CDR2 FQNEAQ (reference sequence).

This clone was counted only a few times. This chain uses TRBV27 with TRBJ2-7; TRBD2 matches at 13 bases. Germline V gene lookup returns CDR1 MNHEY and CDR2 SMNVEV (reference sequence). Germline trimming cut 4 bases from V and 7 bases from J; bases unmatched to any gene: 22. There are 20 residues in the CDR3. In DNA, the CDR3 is TGTGCCAGCAGTTCCTACTACCGACGGACTAGCGGGAGAATACAATGGGAGCAGTACGTC. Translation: CASSSYYRRTSGRIQWEQYV.

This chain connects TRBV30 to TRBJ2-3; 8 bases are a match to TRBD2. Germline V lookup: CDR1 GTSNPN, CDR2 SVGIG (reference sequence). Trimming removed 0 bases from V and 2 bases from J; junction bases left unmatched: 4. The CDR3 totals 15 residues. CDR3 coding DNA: TGTGCCTGGAGTGTAACTAGCGGTACCACAGATACGCAGTATTTT. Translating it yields CAWSVTSGTTDTQYF.

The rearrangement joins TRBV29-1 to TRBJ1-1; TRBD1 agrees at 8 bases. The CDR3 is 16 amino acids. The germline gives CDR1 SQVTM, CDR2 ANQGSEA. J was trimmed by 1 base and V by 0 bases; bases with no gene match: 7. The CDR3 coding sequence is TGCAGCGTTGAAGATCAGGGGGCTGGGGCGAACACTGAAGCTTTCTTT. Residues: CSVEDQGAGANTEAFF.

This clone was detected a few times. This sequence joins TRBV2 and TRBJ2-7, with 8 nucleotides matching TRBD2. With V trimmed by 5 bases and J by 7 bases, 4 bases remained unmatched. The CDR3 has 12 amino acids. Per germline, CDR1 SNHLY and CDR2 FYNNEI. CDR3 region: CASSTGLAEQYF. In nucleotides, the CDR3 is TGTGCCAGCAGTACCGGACTAGCTGAGCAGTACTTC.

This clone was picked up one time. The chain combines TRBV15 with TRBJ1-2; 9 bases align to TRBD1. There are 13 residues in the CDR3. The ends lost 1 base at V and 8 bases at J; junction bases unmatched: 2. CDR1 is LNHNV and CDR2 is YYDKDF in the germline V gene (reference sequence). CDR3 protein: CATSRGQGEGYTF. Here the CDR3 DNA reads TGTGCCACCAGCAGAGGACAGGGGGAAGGCTACACCTTC.

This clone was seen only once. CDR3 sequence reads: CASSPAGTSYDTQYF. Here the CDR3 DNA reads TGTGCCAGCAGCCCCGCCGGGACTAGCTACGATACGCAGTATTTT. The chain recombines TRBV9 with TRBJ2-3, with 9 bases that match TRBD2. Germline assignment: CDR1 SGDLS and CDR2 YYNGEE. The CDR3 consists of 15 residues. J gave up 6 bases and V 4 bases, and 9 bases lay outside the gene matches.

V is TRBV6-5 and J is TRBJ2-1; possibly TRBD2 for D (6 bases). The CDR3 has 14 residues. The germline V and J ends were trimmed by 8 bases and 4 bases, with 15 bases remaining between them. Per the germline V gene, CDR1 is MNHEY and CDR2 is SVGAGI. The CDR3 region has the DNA TGTGCCAGCGCCCTCCTAGCGCATTACAATGAGCAGTTCTTC. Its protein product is CASALLAHYNEQFF.

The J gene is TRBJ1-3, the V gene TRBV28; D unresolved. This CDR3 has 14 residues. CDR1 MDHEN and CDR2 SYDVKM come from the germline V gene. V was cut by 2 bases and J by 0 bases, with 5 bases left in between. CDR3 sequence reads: CASSLRASGNTIYF. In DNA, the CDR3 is TGTGCCAGCAGTTTACGAGCCTCTGGAAACACCATATATTTT.

The CDR3 spells CASSPSGGGNQPQHF. CDR3 nucleotides: TGCGCCAGCAGCCCGTCGGGAGGGGGCAATCAGCCCCAGCATTTT. V gene TRBV5-1 combines with J gene TRBJ1-5, with a possible D match to TRBD1 (5 bases). This CDR3 has 15 amino acids. Germline assignment: CDR1 SGHRS and CDR2 YFSETQ. The V gene lost 4 bases and the J gene lost 2 bases, with 13 bases spanning the gap.

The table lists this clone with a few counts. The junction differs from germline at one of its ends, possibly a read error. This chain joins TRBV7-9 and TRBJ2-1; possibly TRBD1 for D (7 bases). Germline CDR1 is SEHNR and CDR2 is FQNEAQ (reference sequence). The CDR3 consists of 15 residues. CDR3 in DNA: TGTTCCAGCAGCTTAGGGGGCGGGGTGCACAATGAGCAGTTCTTC. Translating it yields CSSSLGGGVHNEQFF.

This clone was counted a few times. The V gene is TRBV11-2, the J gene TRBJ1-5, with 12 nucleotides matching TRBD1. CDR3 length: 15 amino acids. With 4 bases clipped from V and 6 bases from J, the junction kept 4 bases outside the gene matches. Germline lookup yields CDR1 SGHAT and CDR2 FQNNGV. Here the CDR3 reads CASSSGQGAGQPQHF. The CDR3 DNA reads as TGTGCCAGCAGCTCGGGACAGGGGGCAGGTCAGCCCCAGCATTTT. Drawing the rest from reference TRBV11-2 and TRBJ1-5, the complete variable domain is EAGVAQSPRYKIIEKRQSVAFWCNPISGHATLYWYQQILGQGPKLLIQFQNNGVVDDSQLPKDRFSAERLKGVDSTLKIQPAKLEDSAVYLCASSSGQGAGQPQHFGDGTRLSIL.